Listed here are 21 T cell receptor beta chains from one sample, sequenced in a study of shared clonotypes between healthy human individuals. The method was immunoSEQ multiplex PCR; TCRdb's version includes in-frame clones alone and lacks a portion of them. The table has over 700,000 clones, around 77% seen once. Sequencing used memory CD4+ T cells sorted from blood. Subset denoted: CD45RA-negative fraction. The receptor source for this set is a woman aged 25-40 years in good health.

This chain links TRBV15 with TRBJ1-4; D possibly corresponds to TRBD1 (5 bases). CDR1 LNHNV and CDR2 YYDKDF come from the germline V gene (reference sequence). V was shortened by 0 bases and J by 3 bases, with 11 bases between the two germline ends. This CDR3 region has 16 residues. CDR3: CATSRDNGAANEKLFF. The DNA of the CDR3 is TGTGCCACCAGCAGAGATAATGGGGCAGCTAATGAAAAACTGTTTTTT.

This clone was picked up many times. The chain employs TRBV7-2 and TRBJ2-3, with a possible D match to TRBD1 (5 bases). Germline lookup yields CDR1 SGHTA and CDR2 FQGNSA. With 4 bases removed from V and 2 bases from J, the gap between germline ends came to 10 bases. The CDR3 contains 14 residues. CDR3 loop: CASSYGQITDTQYF. In nucleotides, the CDR3 is TGTGCCAGCAGCTATGGACAAATCACAGATACGCAGTATTTT.

The chain is built from TRBV7-2 and TRBJ2-7; unclear D gene. The CDR3 loop spans 11 amino acids. V was cut by 4 bases and J by 7 bases, with 8 bases left in between. Germline V gene sequence: CDR1 SGHTA, CDR2 FQGNSA. The CDR3 DNA reads TGTGCCAGCAGCTCGGCCGGTGAGCAGTACTTC. Translated: CASSSAGEQYF.

This clone was picked up a small number of times. The chain has TRBV10-1 and TRBJ2-7, with D unresolved. Trimming left V 0 bases short and J 7 bases short, with 10 bases between. Germline V gives CDR1 WNHNN, CDR2 SYGVQD (reference sequence). The CDR3 sequence is 13 residues long. This CDR3 reads CASSESGGKEQYF. The CDR3 DNA reads TGCGCCAGCAGTGAGTCGGGTGGGAAGGAGCAGTACTTC.

This rearrangement joins TRBV19 to TRBJ2-3, with 7 bases lining up with TRBD2. Germline-derived CDR1 and CDR2 are LNHDA and SQIVND (reference sequence). The CDR3 contains 14 residues. J gave up 2 bases and V 5 bases, and 4 bases lay outside the gene matches. The CDR3 DNA reads as TGTGCCAGTAGTCTAAGCGGGACCACAGATACGCAGTATTTT. Amino acid sequence: CASSLSGTTDTQYF.

This CDR3 is CASSTRQPQETQYF. The CDR3 DNA reads as TGTGCCAGCTCAACCCGACAGCCACAAGAGACCCAGTACTTC. This chain uses TRBV18 with TRBJ2-5; possible D gene TRBD1, 5 bases. This CDR3 contains 14 residues. Germline values: CDR1 KGHSH, CDR2 LQKENI. V was trimmed by 5 bases and J by 2 bases, leaving 12 bases between them.

This clone was counted between two and nine times. The chain uses TRBV2 and TRBJ2-7, with D possibly matching TRBD1 (5 bases). V was clipped by 3 bases and J by 3 bases, with 12 bases between them. The CDR3 length is 14 residues. CDR1 is SNHLY, CDR2 FYNNEI, per germline. CDR3 in amino acids: CASSDRQRYYEQYF. The CDR3 coding sequence is TGTGCCAGCAGTGATCGACAGCGTTACTACGAGCAGTACTTC.

This sequence joins TRBV4-1 and TRBJ1-4; 9 bases match TRBD1. CDR1 is MGHRA and CDR2 is YSYEKL in the germline V gene. There are 16 residues in the CDR3. V lost 3 bases to trimming and J lost 8 bases; unmatched junction nucleotides: 10. CDR3 protein: CASSQGGGTGNEKLFF. CDR3 bases: TGCGCCAGCAGCCAGGGGGGAGGGACAGGGAACGAAAAACTGTTTTTT.

This clone was seen ten or more times. The genes are TRBV19 and TRBJ2-1, with a tentative D call TRBD1 (6 bases). The CDR3 spans 12 residues. The germline V gene encodes CDR1 LNHDA and CDR2 SQIVND (reference sequence). Trimming stripped 4 bases from V and 7 bases from J, with 8 bases between. This chain's CDR3 is CASSNQGNEQFF. The CDR3 nucleotides are TGTGCCAGTAGTAACCAGGGGAATGAGCAGTTCTTC.

A note on this clone: Just one base apart from a much larger clone, this may be a read error. In the same sample, other DNA sequences code for this CDR3. The chain links TRBV5-1 to TRBJ2-5; D remains ambiguous. This CDR3 has 12 residues. The ends were cut back, 0 bases at V and 4 bases at J, with 4 bases in the middle. The germline CDR1 and CDR2 sequences are SGHRS and YFSETQ. CDR3 nucleotide sequence: TGCGCCAGCAGCTTGGAGGGAGAGACCCAGTACTTC. It translates to CASSLEGETQYF.

This clone was seen only a few times. The CDR3 reads CASSSAAAGGYSTTGELFF. The CDR3 DNA is TGTGCCAGCAGCTCAGCGGCGGCGGGAGGTTACTCCACCACCGGGGAGCTGTTTTTT. V usage is TRBV7-6 and J usage is TRBJ2-2, with 8 bases matching TRBD2. From germline, CDR1 is SGHVS and CDR2 FNYEAQ. The CDR3 is 19 amino acids. Trimming took 4 bases from V and 4 from J; bases not matched to a gene: 17.

This rearrangement joins TRBV7-3 to TRBJ2-2; TRBD2 agrees at 8 bases. The J segment lost 3 bases and the V segment lost 5 bases, leaving 8 bases of the junction unmatched. CDR1 SGHTA and CDR2 FQGTGA come from the germline V gene. This CDR3 is 16 amino acids long. The DNA of the CDR3 is TGTGCCAGCAGCCCAGGCGGGAGGATCGACACCGGGGAGCTGTTTTTT. Amino acid sequence: CASSPGGRIDTGELFF.

This rearrangement joins TRBV7-9 to TRBJ1-1; D is unresolved. Germline V lookup: CDR1 SEHNR, CDR2 FQNEAQ (reference sequence). The CDR3 covers 14 residues. The V and J ends lost 5 bases and 6 bases respectively, with 16 bases between them. The CDR3 DNA reads TGTGCCAGCAGCCCCCCGAGGGATTACTCTGAAGCTTTCTTT. It translates to CASSPPRDYSEAFF.

This chain joins TRBV7-9 and TRBJ1-5; D ambiguous. The CDR3 runs 15 residues. Germline assignment: CDR1 SEHNR and CDR2 FQNEAQ (reference sequence). Trimming pared 1 base from V and 1 base from J, leaving 8 bases between. The CDR3 here is CASSLGEVSNQPQHF. The CDR3, as DNA: TGTGCCAGCAGCTTAGGGGAGGTCAGCAATCAGCCCCAGCATTTT. The complete variable domain, with remaining parts taken from reference TRBV7-9 and TRBJ1-5, reads DTGVSQNPRHKITKRGQNVTFRCDPISEHNRLYWYRQTLGQGPEFLTYFQNEAQLEKSRLLSDRFSAERPKGSFSTLEIQRTEQGDSAMYLCASSLGEVSNQPQHFGDGTRLSIL.

This clone was found once. The chain recombines TRBV6-1 with TRBJ2-2; tentatively, D is TRBD2 (6 bases). Germline lookup yields CDR1 MNHNS and CDR2 SASEGT. The CDR3 contains 15 residues. Trimming pared 3 bases from V and 2 bases from J, leaving 10 bases between. CDR3 amino acids: CASSDRRANTGELFF. The DNA for the CDR3 is TGTGCCAGCAGTGATCGGAGGGCCAACACCGGGGAGCTGTTTTTT.

A single count supports this clone. The chain recombines TRBV13 with TRBJ2-1; 10 nucleotides align to TRBD2. Trimming took 2 bases from V and 9 from J; bases not matched to a gene: 10. Germline loops: CDR1 PRHDT, CDR2 FYEKMQ (reference sequence). The CDR3 loop spans 16 amino acids. The CDR3 nucleotides read TGTGCCAGCAGCTTAAGGGGAGCGGGAGGGCCCGGTGAGCAGTTCTTC. Its protein is CASSLRGAGGPGEQFF.

This clone was detected a few times. V is TRBV15 and J is TRBJ1-5, with D possibly matching TRBD1 (5 bases). CDR1 is LNHNV and CDR2 is YYDKDF in the germline V gene (reference sequence). This CDR3 region has 15 residues. Trimming removed 5 bases at V and 1 base at J, with 12 bases between. CDR3 in amino acids: CATSLLQGSNQPQHF. CDR3 bases: TGTGCCACCAGCTTACTCCAGGGAAGCAATCAGCCCCAGCATTTT. Full variable domain (missing parts from reference TRBV15 and TRBJ1-5): DAMVIQNPRYQVTQFGKPVTLSCSQTLNHNVMYWYQQKSSQAPKLLFHYYDKDFNNEADTPDNFQSRRPNTSFCFLDIRSPGLGDTAMYLCATSLLQGSNQPQHFGDGTRLSIL.

This chain links TRBV10-3 with TRBJ1-1; 7 bases fit TRBD1. Germline CDR1 ENHRY, CDR2 SYGVKD. The CDR3 covers 17 residues. J was trimmed by 0 bases and V by 0 bases; bases with no gene match: 7. The CDR3 sequence: CAISESTTGFMNTEAFF. CDR3 DNA sequence: TGTGCCATCAGTGAGTCAACGACAGGGTTCATGAACACTGAAGCTTTCTTT.

This chain connects TRBV19 to TRBJ1-5; a possible D gene is TRBD1 (6 bases). The V gene's germline CDR1 is LNHDA and CDR2 SQIVND (reference sequence). The CDR3 runs 14 residues. V was clipped by 6 bases and J by 2 bases, with 11 bases between them. In nucleotides, the CDR3 is TGTGCCAGTAGCCTAGGGGGAGGCAATCAGCCCCAGCATTTT. Protein product: CASSLGGGNQPQHF.

The chain employs TRBV7-2 and TRBJ2-1; 7 bases map to TRBD1. Germline CDR1 is SGHTA and CDR2 is FQGNSA. J was trimmed by 4 bases and V by 5 bases; bases with no gene match: 11. The CDR3 is made up of 16 amino acids. The CDR3 spells CASSGSGTVLYNEQFF. CDR3 bases: TGTGCCAGCAGCGGCTCCGGGACAGTCCTATACAATGAGCAGTTCTTC.

The genes are TRBV10-3 and TRBJ2-3; 9 bases line up with TRBD1. Trimming at V came to 4 bases and at J to 4 bases, leaving 3 bases not matched to a gene. The CDR3 is 14 residues long. Per germline, CDR1 ENHRY and CDR2 SYGVKD. The CDR3 here is CAISGGTGPDTQYF. The DNA for the CDR3 is TGTGCCATCAGTGGGGGGACAGGGCCAGATACGCAGTATTTT.